The T cell receptor beta chain under discussion was sequenced for a study of cytomegalovirus exposure and HLA in healthy donors. In this sample, this clone turned up a few times. What it binds is not known. Findings of the study overall: Presence/absence analyses rested on an assumption that sequencing depth was roughly uniform across donors. Earlier results showed most TCR beta V segments being productive about 87% or about 30% of the time. Later work found that TCR association rates differed between HLA loci; DRB1 had the most and HLA-C the fewest.

CDR1 SGDLS and CDR2 YYNGEE come from the germline V gene. The CDR3 loop spans 15 amino acids. Deletions cut 3 bases from V and 3 bases from J, with 10 bases between. Researchers ran the PCR with 60 Vbeta and 13 Jbeta primers. Per the original methods: Around 9.9 million shared chains were among the approximately 76 million unique TCR beta chains that a later analysis counted. Some clones are missing from TCRdb's copy, which holds only in-frame ones; the method was immunoSEQ multiplex PCR. V and J calls and clone size are as listed in that table; D and trimming were resolved from the DNA. The repertoire includes about 140,000 clones, around four fifths of them detected once, and approximately 1.3% sits in the top ten.

This receptor was obtained from a male donor in good health and CMV-seropositive. The sequenced sample consisted of PBMCs. The rearrangement uses TRBV9 and TRBJ1-6; D remains ambiguous. CDR3 protein: CASSEETHYNSPLHF. The CDR3 nucleotides are TGTGCCAGCAGCGAAGAGACACACTATAATTCACCCCTCCACTTT. Using reference TRBV9 and TRBJ1-6 for the parts outside the CDR3, the full variable domain is DSGVTQTPKHLITATGQRVTLRCSPRSGDLSVYWYQQSLDQGLQFLIQYYNGEERAKGNILERFSAQQFPDLHSELNLSSLELGDSALYFCASSEETHYNSPLHFGNGTRLTVT.